What follows describes a single T cell receptor beta chain. Its antigen specificity is not known. One base away there is no much larger clone; base qualities are not given. The CDR3 starts with the cysteine, ends with the phenylalanine, and has 13 residues. Only the CDR3 DNA is retained, 39 bases long and in frame from the first base. Germline trimming amounts to 1 base on V and 3 bases on J, with 3 as the count of junction bases outside the gene matches. CDR1 and CDR2, per the germline V gene (reference sequence), are DFQATT and SNEGSKA. The data belong to a study of patients and donors after allogeneic stem cell transplantation (TCRdb year 2020). The library was prepared using RT-PCR. The reads were generated on a NextSeq 550. Starting from the raw public reads, TCRdb applied fastp trimming at Q25, assembled clones with MiXCR and retained in-frame beta chains. Entries that share a CDR3 protein sequence are merged under the most common genes and DNA. Counted in this sample were 920,000 or so distinct CDR3 sequences; 18% of them appeared once. The top ten clonotypes cover 5% to 7.5% of the sample.

This receptor chain uses TRBV20-1 and TRBJ2-7, with 7 bases aligning to TRBD2. The sequence derives from a human donor who was either an allogeneic HSCT recipient or a stem cell or donor lymphocyte infusion donor (not recorded which). It is not recorded whose cells these are; they may come from a transplant donor. Sequenced: blood, either unsorted or a sorted T cell fraction (not recorded which). DNA sequence: TGCAGTGCTAGAGTCGCGGGGGACTACGAGCAGTACTTC. Translated, it gives CSARVAGDYEQYF.